Shown below are 11 T cell receptor beta chains from a single sample sequenced in a study of blood T cells in healthy people across ages. The second PCR ran about 6 to 12 cycles with a sample-barcoded 5' primer and J-beta primers. TCRdb re-called the 5' RACE reads through MiXCR, storing one row per CDR3 protein. The sample has around 990,000 distinct CDR3 sequences, under 30% seen once; the top ten hold approximately 0.75%. These data were likewise used in another study, on T cells of mothers and their children.

The sequencing sample was made of blood. All receptors derive from a girl aged 2 to 9 in good health.

This clonotype was observed a handful of times. The rearrangement joins TRBV7-2 to TRBJ1-2; possible D gene TRBD1, 5 bases. Germline V lookup: CDR1 SGHTA, CDR2 FQGNSA. Trimming stripped 2 bases from V and 4 bases from J, with 11 bases between. This CDR3 comprises 14 residues. The CDR3 spells CASSLMGGGYGYTF. Written as DNA, the CDR3 is TGTGCCAGCAGCTTAATGGGGGGAGGCTATGGCTACACCTTC. Filled out from reference TRBV7-2 and TRBJ1-2, the complete variable domain reads GAGVSQSPSNKVTEKGKDVELRCDPISGHTALYWYRQSLGQGLEFLIYFQGNSAPDKSGLPSDRFSAERTGGSVSTLTIQRTQQEDSAVYLCASSLMGGGYGYTFGSGTRLTVV.

The chain joins TRBV24-1 to TRBJ1-5; no clear D gene. Trimming pared 7 bases from V and 3 bases from J, leaving 6 bases between. CDR3 size: 12 residues. Germline CDR1 KGHDR, CDR2 SFDVKD. CDR3 region: CATRAPNQPQHF. In DNA form, the CDR3 reads TGTGCCACCAGGGCACCCAATCAGCCCCAGCATTTT.

This clonotype occurred a few times. This chain connects TRBV7-9 to TRBJ2-5; TRBD1 agrees at 7 bases. Germline V gene sequence: CDR1 SEHNR, CDR2 FQNEAQ (reference sequence). The CDR3 consists of 14 residues. V shed 4 bases, J shed 11 bases, and the junction held 13 bases outside the gene matches. CDR3: CASSSSHRGYVQYF. In DNA, the CDR3 is TGTGCCAGCAGCTCGAGTCACAGGGGATACGTGCAGTACTTC.

This clonotype has just a few counts. This sequence joins TRBV20-1 and TRBJ1-1, with 7 bases aligning to TRBD1. After removal of 4 bases from V and 7 bases from J, the junction contained 12 bases not matched to a gene. The germline V gene has CDR1 DFQATT and CDR2 SNEGSKA (reference sequence). This CDR3 comprises 14 residues. The CDR3 loop reads CSATTDRDWGEAFF. The CDR3 region has the DNA TGCAGTGCTACTACTGACAGGGATTGGGGTGAAGCTTTCTTT.

In regard to this clonotype: The junction and the germline gene differ at one end; a read error may be behind it. The chain recombines TRBV12-3 or TRBV12-4 with TRBJ1-2, with D perhaps TRBD1 (6 bases). The CDR3 loop spans 14 amino acids. In nucleotides, the CDR3 is TGTGCCAGCAGTGCCGCAGGGGTTAACCATGGCTACACCTTC. Translated, it gives CASSAAGVNHGYTF.

The V and J genes are TRBV5-1 and TRBJ2-5; D uncertain. This CDR3 spans 13 amino acids. V shed 5 bases and J shed 1 base, with 9 bases lying between them. In germline, CDR1 is SGHRS, CDR2 YFSETQ. CDR3: CASSDTIQETQYF. CDR3 DNA: TGCGCCAGCAGTGACACGATCCAAGAGACCCAGTACTTC.

The J gene is TRBJ2-5, the V gene TRBV20-1; 9 bases are shared with TRBD1. Per the germline V gene, CDR1 is DFQATT and CDR2 is SNEGSKA (reference sequence). Trimming at V came to 4 bases and at J to 3 bases, leaving 6 bases not matched to a gene. The CDR3 contains 14 residues. The CDR3 region has the DNA TGCAGTGCTACCTCCGGGACAGGGAAAGAGACCCAGTACTTC. Its protein product is CSATSGTGKETQYF.

The chain carries TRBV4-1 and TRBJ2-1; 8 nucleotides agree with TRBD1. TRBJ2-7 matches the DNA end more closely, so the J call is doubtful. The CDR3 extends over 16 amino acids. Germline V gene lookup returns CDR1 MGHRA and CDR2 YSYEKL. In DNA form, the CDR3 reads TGCGCCAGCAGCCAAGCGTCCGGGACAGGATCCTACGAGCAGTACTTC. Residues: CASSQASGTGSYEQYF.

The chain is built from TRBV6-5 and TRBJ2-7; 8 nucleotides match TRBD2. From germline, CDR1 is MNHEY and CDR2 SVGAGI. With 6 bases clipped from V and 3 bases from J, the junction kept 10 bases outside the gene matches. The CDR3 contains 15 residues. CDR3 in DNA: TGTGCCAGCAGCCCCGTTGCGGGAGGAAGCTACGAGCAGTACTTC. This codes for CASSPVAGGSYEQYF.

The chain combines TRBV10-3 with TRBJ1-4; 7 bases fit TRBD1. Unmatched junction bases numbered 12, after V lost 8 bases and J lost 6 bases. Per germline, CDR1 ENHRY and CDR2 SYGVKD. The CDR3 is 15 amino acids. CDR3 sequence (DNA): TGTGCCATCTCAATGACAGGGCCGGAGGATGAAAAACTGTTTTTT. It codes for CAISMTGPEDEKLFF.

This clonotype was found a few times. The CDR3 coding sequence is TGTGCCAGCAGTTTACTCATCGGGACTGAAGCTTTCTTT. Its protein is CASSLLIGTEAFF. The V call is TRBV27, the J call TRBJ1-1, with D unclear. Per the germline V gene, CDR1 is MNHEY and CDR2 is SMNVEV (reference sequence). Deletions cut 2 bases from V and 5 bases from J, with 9 bases between. The CDR3 is 13 amino acids.